What follows are 2 T cell receptor beta chains derived from one specimen sequenced in a study of blood T cells in healthy people across ages (dated by TCRdb to the mid-2010s). The library was prepared using 5' RACE. Sequencing was performed on an Illumina HiSeq 2500. The second PCR ran for about 6 to 12 cycles and used a J-beta primer mix along with a sample-barcoded 5' primer. TCRdb reanalyzed the raw reads on its own, using fastp at Q25 for trimming and MiXCR for clone calling, and kept in-frame beta chains. Identical CDR3 proteins give one entry, which carries the most common genes and DNA. Across this sample there are about 1.4 million distinct CDR3 sequences, with 59% seen only once. The ten largest clones capture more than 6% of the sample. The specimen sequenced was blood. All receptors come from a man in his late teens or twenties in good health.

This sequence joins TRBV6-5 and TRBJ2-7; D might be TRBD2 (5 bases). Trimming shortened V by 5 bases and J by 0 bases, and 11 bases separated the two germline ends. This CDR3 spans 14 amino acids. CDR1 and CDR2 from the germline V gene are MNHEY and SVGAGI. The CDR3 sequence: CASSTLGSSYEQYF. The CDR3 nucleotides read TGTGCCAGCAGTACGCTAGGGAGCTCCTACGAGCAGTACTTC.

The gene calls are TRBV7-2 and TRBJ1-2, with D possibly TRBD1 on 5 matching bases. The CDR3 loop spans 15 amino acids. Trimming stripped 5 bases from V and 0 bases from J, with 13 bases between. The germline gives CDR1 SGHTA, CDR2 FQGNSA. Here the CDR3 reads CASSLGRLANYGYTF. In DNA form, the CDR3 reads TGTGCCAGCAGCCTGGGACGCCTAGCTAACTATGGCTACACCTTC. The complete variable domain, with remaining parts taken from reference TRBV7-2 and TRBJ1-2, reads GAGVSQSPSNKVTEKGKDVELRCDPISGHTALYWYRQSLGQGLEFLIYFQGNSAPDKSGLPSDRFSAERTGGSVSTLTIQRTQQEDSAVYLCASSLGRLANYGYTFGSGTRLTVV.